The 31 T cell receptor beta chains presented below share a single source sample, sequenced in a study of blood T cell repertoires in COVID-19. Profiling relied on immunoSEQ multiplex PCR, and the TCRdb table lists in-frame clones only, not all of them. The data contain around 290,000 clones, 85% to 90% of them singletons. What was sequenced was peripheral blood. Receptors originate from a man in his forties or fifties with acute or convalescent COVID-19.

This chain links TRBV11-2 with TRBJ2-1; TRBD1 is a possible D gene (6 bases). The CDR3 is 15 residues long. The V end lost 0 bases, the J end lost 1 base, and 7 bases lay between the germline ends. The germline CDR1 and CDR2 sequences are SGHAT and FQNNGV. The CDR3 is CASSLDRGSYNEQFF. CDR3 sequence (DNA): TGTGCCAGCAGCTTAGACAGGGGTTCCTACAATGAGCAGTTCTTC. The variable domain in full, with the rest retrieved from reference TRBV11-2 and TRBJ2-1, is EAGVAQSPRYKIIEKRQSVAFWCNPISGHATLYWYQQILGQGPKLLIQFQNNGVVDDSQLPKDRFSAERLKGVDSTLKIQPAKLEDSAVYLCASSLDRGSYNEQFFGPGTRLTVL.

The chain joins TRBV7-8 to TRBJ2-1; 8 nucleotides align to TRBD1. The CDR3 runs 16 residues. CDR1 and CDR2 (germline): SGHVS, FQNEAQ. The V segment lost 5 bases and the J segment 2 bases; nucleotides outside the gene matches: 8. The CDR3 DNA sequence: TGTGCCAGCAGCCTCAGGGGGCCTCAAACCTACAATGAGCAGTTCTTC. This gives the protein CASSLRGPQTYNEQFF.

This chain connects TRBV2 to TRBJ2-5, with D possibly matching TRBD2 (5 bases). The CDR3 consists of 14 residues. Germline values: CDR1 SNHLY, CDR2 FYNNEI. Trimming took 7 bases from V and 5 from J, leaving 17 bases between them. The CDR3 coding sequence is TGTGCCAGCAACCAGGACCCCGGAGGTGAGACCCAGTACTTC. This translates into CASNQDPGGETQYF.

CDR3 residues: CSGWDRGLEYGYTF. DNA of the CDR3: TGCAGCGGGTGGGACAGGGGGCTCGAATATGGCTACACCTTC. The chain recombines TRBV29-1 with TRBJ1-2; 12 nucleotides align to TRBD1. V was clipped by 7 bases and J by 5 bases; unmatched bases: 8. Germline-derived CDR1 and CDR2 are SQVTM and ANQGSEA. This CDR3 is 14 amino acids long. The whole variable domain, filled in from reference TRBV29-1 and TRBJ1-2, reads SAVISQKPSRDICQRGTSLTIQCQVDSQVTMMFWYRQQPGQSLTLIATANQGSEATYESGFVIDKFPISRPNLTFSTLTVSNMSPEDSSIYLCSGWDRGLEYGYTFGSGTRLTVV.

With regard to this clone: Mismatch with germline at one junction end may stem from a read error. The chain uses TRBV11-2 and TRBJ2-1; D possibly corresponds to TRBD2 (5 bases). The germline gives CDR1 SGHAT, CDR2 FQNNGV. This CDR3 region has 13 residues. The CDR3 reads CASSSLDYDEQFF. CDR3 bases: TGTGCCAGCAGCTCCCTTGACTACGATGAGCAGTTCTTC.

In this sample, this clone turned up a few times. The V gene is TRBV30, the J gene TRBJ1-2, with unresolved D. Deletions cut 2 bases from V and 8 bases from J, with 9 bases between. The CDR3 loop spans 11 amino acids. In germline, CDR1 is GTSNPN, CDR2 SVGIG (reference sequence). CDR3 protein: CAWSPFRGYTF. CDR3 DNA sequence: TGTGCCTGGAGTCCATTTCGGGGCTACACCTTC.

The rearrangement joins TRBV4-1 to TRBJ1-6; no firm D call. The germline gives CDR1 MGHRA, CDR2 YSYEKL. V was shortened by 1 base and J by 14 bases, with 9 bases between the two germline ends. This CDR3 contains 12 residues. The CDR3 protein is CASSQGESALHF. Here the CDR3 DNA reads TGCGCCAGCAGCCAAGGCGAGAGCGCCCTCCACTTT.

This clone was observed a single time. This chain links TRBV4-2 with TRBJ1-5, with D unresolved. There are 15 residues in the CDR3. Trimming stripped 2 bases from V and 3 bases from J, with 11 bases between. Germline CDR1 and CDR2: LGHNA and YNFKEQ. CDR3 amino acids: CASSQPEGSNQPQHF. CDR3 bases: TGTGCCAGCAGCCAACCGGAGGGTTCCAATCAGCCCCAGCATTTT.

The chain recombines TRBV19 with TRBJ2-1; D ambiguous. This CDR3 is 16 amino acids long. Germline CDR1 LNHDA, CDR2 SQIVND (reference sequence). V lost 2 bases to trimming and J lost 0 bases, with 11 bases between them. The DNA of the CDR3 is TGTGCCAGTAGTATAATGTACAGTAGCTCCTACAATGAGCAGTTCTTC. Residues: CASSIMYSSSYNEQFF.

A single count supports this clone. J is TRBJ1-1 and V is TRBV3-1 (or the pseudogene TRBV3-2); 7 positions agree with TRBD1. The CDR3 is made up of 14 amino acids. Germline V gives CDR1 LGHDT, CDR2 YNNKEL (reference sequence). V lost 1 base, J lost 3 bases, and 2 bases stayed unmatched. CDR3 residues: CASSQGTGDTEAFF. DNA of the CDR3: TGTGCCAGCAGCCAAGGGACAGGCGACACTGAAGCTTTCTTT.

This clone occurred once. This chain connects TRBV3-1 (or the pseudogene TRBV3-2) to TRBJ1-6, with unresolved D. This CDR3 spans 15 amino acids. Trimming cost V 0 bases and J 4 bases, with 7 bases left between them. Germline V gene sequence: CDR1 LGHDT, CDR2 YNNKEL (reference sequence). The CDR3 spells CASSQEGDYNSPLHF. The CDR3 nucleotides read TGTGCCAGCAGCCAAGAGGGAGATTATAATTCACCCCTCCACTTT.

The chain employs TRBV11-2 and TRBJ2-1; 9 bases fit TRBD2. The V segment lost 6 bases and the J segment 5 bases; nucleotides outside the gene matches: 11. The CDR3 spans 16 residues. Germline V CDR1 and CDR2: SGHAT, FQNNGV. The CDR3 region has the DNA TGTGCCAGCAGGGAAGGAGCGGGGGGCAAAAACAATGAGCAGTTCTTC. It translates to CASREGAGGKNNEQFF.

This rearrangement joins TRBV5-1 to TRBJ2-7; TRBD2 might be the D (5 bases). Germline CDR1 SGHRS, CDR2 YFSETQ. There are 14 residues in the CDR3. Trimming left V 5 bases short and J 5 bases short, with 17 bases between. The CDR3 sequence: CASSRGWSGDEQYF. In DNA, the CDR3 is TGCGCCAGCAGTCGAGGGTGGAGTGGGGACGAGCAGTACTTC.

The CDR3 sequence: CASSLGTTSTDTQYF. The DNA of the CDR3 is TGTGCCAGCAGCTTAGGAACTACCAGCACAGATACGCAGTATTTT. The gene calls are TRBV7-9 and TRBJ2-3, with unresolved D. Germline assignment: CDR1 SEHNR and CDR2 FQNEAQ (reference sequence). This CDR3 is 15 amino acids long. Trimming stripped 1 base from V and 0 bases from J, with 8 bases between.

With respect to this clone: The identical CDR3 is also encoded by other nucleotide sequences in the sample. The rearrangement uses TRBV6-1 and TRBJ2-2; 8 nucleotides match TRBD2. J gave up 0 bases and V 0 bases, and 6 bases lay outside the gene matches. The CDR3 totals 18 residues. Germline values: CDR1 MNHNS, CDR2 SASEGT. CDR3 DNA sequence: TGTGCCAGCAGTGAAGCGCTCGCGGGGGGTGCGAACACCGGGGAGCTGTTTTTT. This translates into CASSEALAGGANTGELFF.

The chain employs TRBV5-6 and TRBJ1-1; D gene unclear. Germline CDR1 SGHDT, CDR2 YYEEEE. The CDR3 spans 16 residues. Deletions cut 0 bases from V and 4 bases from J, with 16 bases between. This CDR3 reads CASSLGPKSSGTEAFF. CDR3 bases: TGTGCCAGCAGCTTGGGCCCCAAGTCCTCCGGCACTGAAGCTTTCTTT.

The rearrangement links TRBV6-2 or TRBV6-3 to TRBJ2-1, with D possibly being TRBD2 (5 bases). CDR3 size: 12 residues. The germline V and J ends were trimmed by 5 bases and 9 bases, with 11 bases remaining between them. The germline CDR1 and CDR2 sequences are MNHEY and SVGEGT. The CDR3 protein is CASSPKRTEQFF. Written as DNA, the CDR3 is TGTGCCAGCAGTCCGAAGCGGACTGAGCAGTTCTTC.

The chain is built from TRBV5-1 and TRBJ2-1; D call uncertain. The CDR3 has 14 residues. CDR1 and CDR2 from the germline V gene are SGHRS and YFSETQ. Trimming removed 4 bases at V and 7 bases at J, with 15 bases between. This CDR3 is CASSGGRVGNEQFF. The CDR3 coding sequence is TGCGCCAGCAGCGGCGGCCGGGTAGGAAATGAGCAGTTCTTC.

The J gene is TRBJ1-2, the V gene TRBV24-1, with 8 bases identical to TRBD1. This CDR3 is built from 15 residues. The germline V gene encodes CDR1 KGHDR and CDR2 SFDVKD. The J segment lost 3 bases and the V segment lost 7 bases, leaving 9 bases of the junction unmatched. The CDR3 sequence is CATRLDRGTDYGYTF. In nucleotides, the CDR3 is TGTGCCACCAGGCTTGACAGGGGTACAGACTATGGCTACACCTTC.

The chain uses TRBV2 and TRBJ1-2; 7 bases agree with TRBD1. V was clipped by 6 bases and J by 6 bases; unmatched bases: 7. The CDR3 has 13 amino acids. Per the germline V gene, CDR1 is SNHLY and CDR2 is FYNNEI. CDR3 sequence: CASSVDRVNGYTF. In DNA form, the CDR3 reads TGTGCCAGCAGCGTCGACAGGGTGAATGGCTACACCTTC.

CDR3 protein: CASSLGGHTEAFF. In nucleotides, the CDR3 is TGTGCCAGCAGCTTGGGAGGGCACACTGAAGCTTTCTTT. This chain joins TRBV7-3 and TRBJ1-1; no clear D. The CDR3 spans 13 residues. Looked up from germline, CDR1 is SGHTA and CDR2 is FQGTGA. V was cut by 3 bases and J by 3 bases, with 8 bases left in between.

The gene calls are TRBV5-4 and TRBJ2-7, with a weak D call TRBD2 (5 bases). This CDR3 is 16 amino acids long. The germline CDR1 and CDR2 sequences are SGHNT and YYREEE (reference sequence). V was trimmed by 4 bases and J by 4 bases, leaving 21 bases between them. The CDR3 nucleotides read TGTGCCAGCAGCCGTCAAGAGGGCCAGTCTACTTACGAGCAGTACTTC. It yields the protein CASSRQEGQSTYEQYF.

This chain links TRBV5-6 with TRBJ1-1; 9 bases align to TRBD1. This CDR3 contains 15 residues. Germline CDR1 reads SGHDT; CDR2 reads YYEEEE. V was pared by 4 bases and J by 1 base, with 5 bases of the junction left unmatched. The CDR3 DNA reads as TGTGCCAGCAGCCTAGGGGACAGGGCGAACACTGAAGCTTTCTTT. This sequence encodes CASSLGDRANTEAFF.

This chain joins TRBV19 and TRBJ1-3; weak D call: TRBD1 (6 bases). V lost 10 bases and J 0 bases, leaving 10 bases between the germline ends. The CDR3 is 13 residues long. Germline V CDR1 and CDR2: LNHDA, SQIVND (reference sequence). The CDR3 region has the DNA TGTGCCACTCAACAGGGCTCTGGAAACACCATATATTTT. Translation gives CATQQGSGNTIYF.

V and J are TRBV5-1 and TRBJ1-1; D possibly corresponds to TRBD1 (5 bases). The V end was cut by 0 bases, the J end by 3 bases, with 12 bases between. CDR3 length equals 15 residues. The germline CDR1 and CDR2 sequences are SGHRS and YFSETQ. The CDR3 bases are TGCGCCAGCAGCTTGGGCGACAGATTGGACACTGAAGCTTTCTTT. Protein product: CASSLGDRLDTEAFF. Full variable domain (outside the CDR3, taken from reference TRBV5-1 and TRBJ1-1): KAGVTQTPRYLIKTRGQQVTLSCSPISGHRSVSWYQQTPGQGLQFLFEYFSETQRNKGNFPGRFSGRQFSNSRSEMNVSTLELGDSALYLCASSLGDRLDTEAFFGQGTRLTVV.

CDR3 DNA: TGCGCCAGCAGCCCACGGACTAGCGGGGGGGCTGAGCAGTTCTTC. Its translation: CASSPRTSGGAEQFF. This rearrangement joins TRBV5-1 to TRBJ2-1, with 15 bases matching TRBD2. V lost 4 bases and J lost 9; bases outside the gene matches: 5. The CDR3 consists of 15 residues. The germline V gene has CDR1 SGHRS and CDR2 YFSETQ.

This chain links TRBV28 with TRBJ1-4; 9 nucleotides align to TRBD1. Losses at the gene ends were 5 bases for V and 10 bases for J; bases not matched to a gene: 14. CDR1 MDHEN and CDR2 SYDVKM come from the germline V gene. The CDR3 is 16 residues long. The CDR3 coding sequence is TGTGCCAGCAGTCTTAGCTACGGGACAGGGTCCGGAAAACTGTTTTTT. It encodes CASSLSYGTGSGKLFF.

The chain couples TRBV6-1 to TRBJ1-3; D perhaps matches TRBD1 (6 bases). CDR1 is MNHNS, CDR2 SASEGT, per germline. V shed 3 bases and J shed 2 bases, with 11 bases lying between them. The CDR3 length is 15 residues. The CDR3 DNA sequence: TGTGCCAGCAGTGAGGGCAGGGGAGCTGGAAACACCATATATTTT. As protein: CASSEGRGAGNTIYF.

CDR3 bases: TGCGCCAGCAGCCTAGCGGTTAGCACCTATAATTCACCCCTCCACTTT. It encodes CASSLAVSTYNSPLHF. The chain joins TRBV4-1 to TRBJ1-6; no clear D. The V gene's germline CDR1 is MGHRA and CDR2 YSYEKL. The CDR3 sequence is 16 residues long. Trimming stripped 4 bases from V and 2 bases from J, with 12 bases between.

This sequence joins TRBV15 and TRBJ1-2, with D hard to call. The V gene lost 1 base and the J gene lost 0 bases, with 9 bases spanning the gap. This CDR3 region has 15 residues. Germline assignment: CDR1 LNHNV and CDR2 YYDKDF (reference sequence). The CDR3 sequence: CATSRGTAPNYGYTF. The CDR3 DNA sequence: TGTGCCACCAGCAGAGGTACCGCGCCTAACTATGGCTACACCTTC.

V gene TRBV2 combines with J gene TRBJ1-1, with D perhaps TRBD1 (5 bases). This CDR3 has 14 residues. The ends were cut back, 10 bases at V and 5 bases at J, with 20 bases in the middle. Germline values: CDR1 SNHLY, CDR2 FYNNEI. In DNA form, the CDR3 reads TGTGCCACCTCGTATTCGGGGGGAGCAACTGAAGCTTTCTTT. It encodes CATSYSGGATEAFF.